These 9 T cell receptor beta chains were sequenced from one sample in a study of T cell responses to AZD1222 COVID-19 vaccine. Sequencing used immunoSEQ multiplex PCR; TCRdb keeps in-frame clones, though not all of them. The table has 130,000 to 150,000 clones, roughly 93% seen once; the top ten hold 1.9%. The sample was peripheral blood, taken 28 days after the second AZD1222 dose. The receptors were gathered from an adult who received the AZD1222 COVID-19 vaccine.

DNA for the CDR3: TGTGCCAGCAGCTTAAGGCCAGACACTGAAGCTTTCTTT. This encodes CASSLRPDTEAFF. The chain recombines TRBV7-3 with TRBJ1-1; D remains ambiguous. The germline V gene encodes CDR1 SGHTA and CDR2 FQGTGA. The ends were cut back, 1 base at V and 3 bases at J, with 6 bases in the middle. The CDR3 length is 13 residues.

As to this clone: In the same sample, other DNA sequences code for this CDR3. The J gene is TRBJ1-4, the V gene TRBV6-5; D is ambiguous. The CDR3 totals 15 residues. Germline CDR1 reads MNHEY; CDR2 reads SVGAGI. V was trimmed by 0 bases and J by 0 bases, leaving 5 bases between them. As DNA, the CDR3 is TGTGCCAGCAGTTACTCCCTCGCAACTAATGAAAAACTGTTTTTT. This sequence encodes CASSYSLATNEKLFF.

The V and J genes are TRBV7-9 and TRBJ1-3; D uncertain. Trimming removed 1 base at V and 2 bases at J, with 15 bases between. CDR3 length equals 17 residues. Germline V lookup: CDR1 SEHNR, CDR2 FQNEAQ (reference sequence). The DNA of the CDR3 is TGTGCCAGCAGCTTAGGACCCAGACCGAACACTGGAAACACCATATATTTT. This encodes CASSLGPRPNTGNTIYF.

The genes are TRBV2 and TRBJ1-1; D uncertain. The V end was cut by 4 bases, the J end by 3 bases, with 3 bases between. Germline values: CDR1 SNHLY, CDR2 FYNNEI. CDR3 size: 11 residues. CDR3 region: CASSGHTEAFF. DNA for the CDR3: TGTGCCAGCAGTGGGCACACTGAAGCTTTCTTT.

The rearrangement uses TRBV7-2 and TRBJ1-2; D call uncertain. Trimming cost V 2 bases and J 8 bases, with 12 bases left between them. This CDR3 region has 13 residues. The germline V gene has CDR1 SGHTA and CDR2 FQGNSA. DNA for the CDR3: TGTGCCAGCAGCTTAACTGCAGGCCGGGGCTACACCTTC. It encodes CASSLTAGRGYTF.

The J gene is TRBJ2-5, the V gene TRBV9; 7 bases match TRBD2. The V segment lost 7 bases and the J segment 5 bases; nucleotides outside the gene matches: 8. The germline CDR1 and CDR2 sequences are SGDLS and YYNGEE. This CDR3 is 13 amino acids long. The CDR3 reads CASGRDLRETQYF. The CDR3 DNA reads as TGTGCCAGCGGGAGGGACCTCCGGGAGACCCAGTACTTC.

The V call is TRBV27, the J call TRBJ1-1; possible D gene TRBD1, 5 bases. Between the trimmed V and J ends, which lost 0 bases and 5 bases, there was a span of 13 bases. Germline V CDR1 and CDR2: MNHEY, SMNVEV (reference sequence). The CDR3 contains 15 residues. The CDR3 DNA reads TGTGCCAGCAGTTTATCCGCAGGGAGGGAAACTGAAGCTTTCTTT. It codes for CASSLSAGRETEAFF.

The rearrangement links TRBV7-2 to TRBJ2-7; 12 bases line up with TRBD1. The CDR3 totals 15 residues. V was pared by 5 bases and J by 3 bases, with 5 bases of the junction left unmatched. Germline CDR1 SGHTA, CDR2 FQGNSA. The CDR3 loop reads CASSLGTGGIYEQYF. The CDR3 nucleotides read TGTGCCAGCAGCCTCGGGACAGGGGGCATCTACGAGCAGTACTTC.

This chain uses TRBV5-1 with TRBJ1-2, with 9 bases aligning to TRBD1. Looked up from germline, CDR1 is SGHRS and CDR2 is YFSETQ. V trimming: 4 bases; J trimming: 8 bases; junction bases outside the gene matches: 9. The CDR3 has 14 residues. The CDR3 is CASSLPQGAEGYTF. The CDR3, as DNA: TGCGCCAGCAGCCTACCACAGGGGGCGGAGGGCTACACCTTC.